This T cell receptor beta chain was sequenced during a study of cytomegalovirus exposure and HLA in healthy donors. The study, taken as a whole, reports: Per published reports, the classifier diagnosed cytomegalovirus status with high specificity and sensitivity. As immune exposure information, only CMV serostatus was available. Later analysis indicated greater clonal expansion among HLA-associated TCR beta chains than among equally common other chains. A later analysis found common viral pathogens apparently linked to several of the most significant clusters.

Both 60 Vbeta primers and 13 Jbeta primers went into the PCR. Sequencing was performed with immunoSEQ multiplex PCR; in TCRdb, only in-frame clones are kept and a portion is missing. The table includes some 160,000 clones, around 10% detected once. Germline V gene data show CDR1 as GTSNPN and CDR2 as SVGIG (reference sequence). The CDR3 spans 12 residues. V lost 8 bases to trimming and J lost 2 bases, with 10 bases between them. Of note for this clone: The target antigen is unknown.

The sequenced material came from PBMCs. The chain is built from TRBV30 and TRBJ1-5, with D possibly being TRBD1 (5 bases). The receptor was isolated from a male donor in good health and CMV-seronegative. The CDR3 loop reads CATGVGNQPQHF. The CDR3, as DNA: TGTGCCACGGGGGTTGGCAATCAGCCCCAGCATTTT.